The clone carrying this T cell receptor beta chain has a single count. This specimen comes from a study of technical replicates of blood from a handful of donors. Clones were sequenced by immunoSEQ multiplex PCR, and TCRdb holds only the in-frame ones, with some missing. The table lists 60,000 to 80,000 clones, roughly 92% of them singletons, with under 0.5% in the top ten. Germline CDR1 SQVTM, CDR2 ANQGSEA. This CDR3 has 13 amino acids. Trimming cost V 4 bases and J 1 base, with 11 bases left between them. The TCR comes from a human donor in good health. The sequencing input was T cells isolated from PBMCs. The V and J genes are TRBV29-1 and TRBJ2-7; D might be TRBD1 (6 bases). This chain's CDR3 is CSVVRTASYEQYF. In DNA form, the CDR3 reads TGCAGCGTTGTCAGGACAGCATCCTACGAGCAGTACTTC.